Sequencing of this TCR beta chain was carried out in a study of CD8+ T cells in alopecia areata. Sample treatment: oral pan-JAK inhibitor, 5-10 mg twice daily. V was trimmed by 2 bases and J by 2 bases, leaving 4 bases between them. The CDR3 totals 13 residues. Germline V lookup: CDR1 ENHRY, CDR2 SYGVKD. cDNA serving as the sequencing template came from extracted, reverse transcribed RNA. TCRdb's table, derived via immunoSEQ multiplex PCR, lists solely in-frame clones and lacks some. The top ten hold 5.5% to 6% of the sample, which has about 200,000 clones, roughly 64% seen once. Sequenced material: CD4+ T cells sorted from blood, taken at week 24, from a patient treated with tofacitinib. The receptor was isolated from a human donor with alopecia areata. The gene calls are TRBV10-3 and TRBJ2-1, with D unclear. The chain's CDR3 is CAISERAYNEQFF. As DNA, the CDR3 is TGTGCCATCAGTGAGAGGGCCTACAATGAGCAGTTCTTC.